The text below deals with one TCR beta chain. The antigen is unknown. The data were taken from a study of T-cell memory formation after mild COVID-19. A single record per CDR3 protein comes from TCRdb applying MiXCR to the 5' RACE reads. The sample has a few hundred thousand distinct CDR3 sequences, roughly 16% seen once. The junction had 8 bases not matched to a gene; V was cut back by 1 base and J by 6 bases. The CDR3 is made up of 15 amino acids. CDR1 and CDR2 (germline): LGHNA, YSLEER. Study-wide results and limits: Confirmation of SARS-CoV-2 specificity was lacking for second-wave clones peaking day 37. There were some responding clones in pre-infection memory, which suggested that cross-reactive memory had joined.

This clonotype was obtained from a man younger than 35 who had mild COVID-19 (a few samples of this study predate the infection). Cell type and time point are not known. Sequencing was done on a sample of PBMCs or a T cell subset sorted from them (not recorded which). The genes are TRBV4-3 and TRBJ1-2; 7 positions agree with TRBD1. The CDR3 DNA is TGCGCCAGCAGCCAAGTGACAGGGACCCCGCATGGCTACACCTTC. Translated, it gives CASSQVTGTPHGYTF.